This T cell receptor (beta chain) was observed in a study of CXCR3-negative and CXCR3-positive naive CD8 T cells. Findings and caveats of the study: TRBV-TRBJ usage was similar across naive CXCR3 subsets but distinct in memory cells. The authors found comparable surface CD5 between naive subsets and inferred TCR strength from TRB CDR3 properties. Both naive subsets showed comparably high diversity, and memory CD8+ cells showed much lower diversity.

A word on this clonotype: Its target is unknown.

The CDR3 has 20 residues. Germline CDR1 is SEHNR and CDR2 is FQNEAQ (reference sequence). cDNA libraries for TRB were generated by 5' RACE incorporating UMI labels. TCRdb re-called the 5' RACE reads; one entry per CDR3 protein, DNA not given. Its table lists about 92,000 distinct CDR3 sequences. This chain joins TRBV7-9 and TRBJ2-7; the TRBD2 assignment by TCRdb is unverifiable without DNA. Sequencing used naive CXCR3- CD8+ T cells from blood. Subset here: CD45RO-CCR7+CD27+CD95- naive CD8+ T cells lacking CXCR3 (TNR3-). The TCR was taken from a human donor in good health. Some clones in this sample may be carry-over from other donors' samples. The CDR3 loop is CASSPLGTATPGLSPYEQYF.